This paragraph reports one TCR beta chain. Antigen unknown. Treatment of the sample: approximately 9-day PBMC culture with coronavirus spike peptide pools or control peptides (ViraFEST assay). Trimming left V 9 bases short and J 0 bases short, with 3 bases between. The CDR3 consists of 11 residues. Germline values: CDR1 MNHNS, CDR2 SASEGT. Cultured CD4+ T-cell DNA underwent Oncomine TCR Beta short-read sequencing. Genomic DNA was drawn out of CD4+ T cells grown in culture. TCRdb reprocessed the PCR reads via MiXCR and lists one record per CDR3 protein. The sample has 15,000 to 20,000 distinct CDR3 sequences, around two thirds seen once. The data belong to a study of vaccination and CD4 T cells after COVID-19. Study summary: SARS-CoV-2 was confirmed by nasal swab PCR; disease was mild in under ten, severe in one.

General study results and limits: Reactive clone data from convalescent patients indicated a median of about 86% appearing only post-vaccination.

This TCR was sampled from a human donor who had recovered from COVID-19. V gene TRBV6-1 combines with J gene TRBJ1-3; D remains ambiguous. Input material: CD4+ T cells from blood, cultured in vitro. The CDR3 sequence: CASTSGNTIYF. CDR3 bases: TGTGCCAGTACCTCTGGAAACACCATATATTTT.